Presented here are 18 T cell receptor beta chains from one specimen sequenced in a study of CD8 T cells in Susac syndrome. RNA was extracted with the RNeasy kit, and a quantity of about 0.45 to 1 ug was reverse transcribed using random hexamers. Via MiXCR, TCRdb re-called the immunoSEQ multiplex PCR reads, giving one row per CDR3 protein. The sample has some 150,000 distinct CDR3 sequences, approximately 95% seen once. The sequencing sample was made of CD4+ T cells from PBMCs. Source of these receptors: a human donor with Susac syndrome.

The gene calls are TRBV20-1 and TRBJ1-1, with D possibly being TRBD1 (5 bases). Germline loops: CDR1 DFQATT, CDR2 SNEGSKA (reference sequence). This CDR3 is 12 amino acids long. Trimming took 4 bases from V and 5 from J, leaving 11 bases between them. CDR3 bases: TGCAGTGCTAAGGAGGGGCCGACTGAAGCTTTCTTT. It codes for CSAKEGPTEAFF.

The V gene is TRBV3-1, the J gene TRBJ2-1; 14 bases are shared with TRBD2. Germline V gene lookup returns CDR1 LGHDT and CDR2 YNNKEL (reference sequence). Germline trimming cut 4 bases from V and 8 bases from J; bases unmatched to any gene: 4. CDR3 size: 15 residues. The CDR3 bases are TGTGCCAGCAGCCTGGGACTAGCGGGGGCCGATGAGCAGTTCTTC. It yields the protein CASSLGLAGADEQFF.

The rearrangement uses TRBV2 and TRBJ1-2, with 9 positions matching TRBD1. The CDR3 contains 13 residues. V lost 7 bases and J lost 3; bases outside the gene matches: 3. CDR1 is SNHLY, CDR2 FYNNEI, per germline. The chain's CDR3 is CASTRDRDYGYTF. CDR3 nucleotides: TGTGCCAGCACCCGGGACAGGGACTATGGCTACACCTTC.

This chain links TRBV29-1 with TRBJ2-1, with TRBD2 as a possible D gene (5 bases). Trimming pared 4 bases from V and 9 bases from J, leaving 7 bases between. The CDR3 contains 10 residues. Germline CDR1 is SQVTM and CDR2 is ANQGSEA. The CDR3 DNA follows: TGCAGCGTTGTAGGACTTGAGCAGTTCTTC. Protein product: CSVVGLEQFF.

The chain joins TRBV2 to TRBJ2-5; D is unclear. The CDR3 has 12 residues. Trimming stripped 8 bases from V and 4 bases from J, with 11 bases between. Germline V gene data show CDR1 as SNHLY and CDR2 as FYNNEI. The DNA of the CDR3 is TGTGCCAGCGCCCGGAAGGGAGAGACCCAGTACTTC. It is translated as CASARKGETQYF.

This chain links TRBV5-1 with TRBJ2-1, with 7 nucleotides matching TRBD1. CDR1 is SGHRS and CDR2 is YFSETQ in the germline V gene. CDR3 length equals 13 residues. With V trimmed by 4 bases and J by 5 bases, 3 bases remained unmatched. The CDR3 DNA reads TGCGCCAGCAGCCGGGACAGCAACAATGAGCAGTTCTTC. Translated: CASSRDSNNEQFF. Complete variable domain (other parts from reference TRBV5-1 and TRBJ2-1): KAGVTQTPRYLIKTRGQQVTLSCSPISGHRSVSWYQQTPGQGLQFLFEYFSETQRNKGNFPGRFSGRQFSNSRSEMNVSTLELGDSALYLCASSRDSNNEQFFGPGTRLTVL.

The DNA of the CDR3 is TGCAGCGTAGGGGGACCCTGGGACAGAGAGACCCAGTACTTC. Translated, it gives CSVGGPWDRETQYF. The V gene is TRBV29-1, the J gene TRBJ2-5; 7 bases match TRBD1. V was pared by 6 bases and J by 4 bases, with 11 bases of the junction left unmatched. This CDR3 region has 14 residues. Per germline, CDR1 SQVTM and CDR2 ANQGSEA.

CDR3: CSVGWGQTQYF. CDR3 nucleotides: TGCAGCGTTGGTTGGGGGCAGACCCAGTACTTC. This chain joins TRBV29-1 and TRBJ2-5, with D perhaps TRBD1 (6 bases). Germline lookup yields CDR1 SQVTM and CDR2 ANQGSEA. The CDR3 contains 11 residues. V lost 4 bases, J lost 6 bases, and 9 bases lay in between.

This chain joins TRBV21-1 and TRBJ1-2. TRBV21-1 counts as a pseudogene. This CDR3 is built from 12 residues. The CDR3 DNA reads TGTGCCAGCAGCAAAGGCTTCTATGGCTACACCTTC. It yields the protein CASSKGFYGYTF.

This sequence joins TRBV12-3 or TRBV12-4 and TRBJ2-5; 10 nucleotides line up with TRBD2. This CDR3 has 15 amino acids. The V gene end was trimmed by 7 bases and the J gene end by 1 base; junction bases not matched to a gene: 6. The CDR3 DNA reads TGTGCCAGCACGACTAGCGGGTTACCCCAAGAGACCCAGTACTTC. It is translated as CASTTSGLPQETQYF.

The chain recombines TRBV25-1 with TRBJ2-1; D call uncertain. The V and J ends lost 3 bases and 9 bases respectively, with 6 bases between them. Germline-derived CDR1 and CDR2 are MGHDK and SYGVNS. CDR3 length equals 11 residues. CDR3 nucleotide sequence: TGTGCCAGCAGTGAGATCTTTGAGCAGTTCTTC. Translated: CASSEIFEQFF.

The DNA for the CDR3 is TGCGCCAGCAGCCCGCGGGACACCTACTACGAGCAGTACTTC. As protein: CASSPRDTYYEQYF. This chain links TRBV4-1 with TRBJ2-7; tentatively, D is TRBD1 or TRBD2 (6 bases each). Trimming took off 4 bases at V and 3 bases at J, with 13 bases between the two ends. The CDR3 contains 14 residues. Germline V lookup: CDR1 MGHRA, CDR2 YSYEKL.

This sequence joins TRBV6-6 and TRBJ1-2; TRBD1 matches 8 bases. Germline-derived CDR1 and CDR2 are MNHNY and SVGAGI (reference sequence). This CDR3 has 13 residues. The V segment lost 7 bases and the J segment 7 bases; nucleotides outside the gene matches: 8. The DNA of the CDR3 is TGTGCCAGCACCAGGGGACAGGAAGGTGGCTACACCTTC. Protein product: CASTRGQEGGYTF.

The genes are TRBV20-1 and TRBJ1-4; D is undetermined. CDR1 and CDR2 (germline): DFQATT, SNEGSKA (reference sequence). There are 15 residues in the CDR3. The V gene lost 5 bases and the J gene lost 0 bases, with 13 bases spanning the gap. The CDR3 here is CSARPGWATNEKLFF. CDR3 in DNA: TGCAGTGCTCGCCCCGGGTGGGCAACTAATGAAAAACTGTTTTTT.

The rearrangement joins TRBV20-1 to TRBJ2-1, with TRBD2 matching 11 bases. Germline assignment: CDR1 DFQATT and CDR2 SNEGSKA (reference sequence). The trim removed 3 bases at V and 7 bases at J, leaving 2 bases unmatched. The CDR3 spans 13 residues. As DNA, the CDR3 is TGCAGTGCTAGGGCTAGCGGGGGGAATGAGCAGTTCTTC. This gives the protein CSARASGGNEQFF.

The CDR3 region has the DNA TGTGCCAGCAGCGTAGCTGCAGGTGCCAATGAAAAACTGTTTTTT. Its translation is CASSVAAGANEKLFF. This chain joins TRBV9 and TRBJ1-4, with D unresolved. Looked up from germline, CDR1 is SGDLS and CDR2 is YYNGEE. CDR3 size: 15 residues. Trimming took 0 bases from V and 5 from J, leaving 11 bases between them.

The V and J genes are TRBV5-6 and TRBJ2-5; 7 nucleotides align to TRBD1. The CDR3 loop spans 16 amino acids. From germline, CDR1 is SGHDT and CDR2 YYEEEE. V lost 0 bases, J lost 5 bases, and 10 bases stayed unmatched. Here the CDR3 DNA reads TGTGCCAGCAGCTTGGATTATAGGACAGGAGGCGAGACCCAGTACTTC. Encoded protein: CASSLDYRTGGETQYF.

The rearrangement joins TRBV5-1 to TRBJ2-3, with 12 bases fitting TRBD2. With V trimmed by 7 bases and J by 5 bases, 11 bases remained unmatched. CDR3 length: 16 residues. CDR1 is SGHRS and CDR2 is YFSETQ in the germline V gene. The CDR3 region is CASFGSLAGGQDTQYF. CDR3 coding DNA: TGCGCCAGCTTTGGATCCCTAGCGGGGGGGCAAGATACGCAGTATTTT.